A selection of T cell receptor beta chains follows, all from one sample in a study of blood T cells in healthy people across ages. MiXCR was run by TCRdb on the 5' RACE reads, yielding one entry per CDR3 protein. Among roughly 800,000 distinct CDR3 sequences, 55% to 70% were seen once, and the ten largest hold roughly 22%. The specimen was blood. Every receptor here comes from a man aged 25-40 years in good health. CDR3s include the opening cysteine and the closing phenylalanine or tryptophan. The order of the fields is D gene, V gene, J gene, clone size, CDR3 protein, CDR3 DNA. D genes are given only for firm matches. Only part of the rows carry a size: once, few, many, or a class if the clone is expanded.

NA	TRBV14	TRBJ1-4	NA	CASSRSGGATNEKLFF	TGTGCCAGCAGTCGCTCGGGGGGCGCAACTAATGAAAAACTGTTTTTT
NA	TRBV7-3	TRBJ2-6	NA	CASRADLSGANVLTF	TGTGCCAGCAGGGCAGACCTCTCTGGGGCCAACGTCCTGACTTTC
NA	TRBV20-1	TRBJ2-7	NA	CSARATGVNEQYF	TGCAGTGCTAGAGCGACGGGAGTCAATGAGCAGTACTTC
NA	TRBV6-1	TRBJ1-2	NA	CASIKSGSYPTNYGYTF	TGTGCCAGCATCAAAAGTGGCAGTTATCCGACTAACTATGGCTACACCTTC
NA	TRBV4-3	TRBJ2-1	few	CASSARSGYEQFF	TGCGCCAGCAGCGCTAGGTCAGGGTATGAGCAGTTCTTC
TRBD2	TRBV2	TRBJ2-1	NA	CASAFKRESRNEQFF	TGTGCCAGCGCGTTTAAGCGGGAGTCCCGCAATGAGCAGTTCTTC
NA	TRBV28	TRBJ2-7	few	CASSSSYRDSYEQYF	TGTGCCAGCAGTTCCAGCTACCGGGATTCCTACGAGCAGTACTTC
TRBD1	TRBV20-1	TRBJ1-2	few	CSASMVGQGNYGYTF	TGCAGTGCTAGTATGGTGGGACAGGGGAACTATGGCTACACCTTC
NA	TRBV27	TRBJ2-7	few	CASIPRGQGGSYEQYF	TGTGCCAGCATTCCCAGGGGACAAGGGGGATCCTACGAGCAGTACTTC
NA	TRBV28	TRBJ2-5	NA	CASRDTYQLGETQYF	TGTGCCAGCAGGGACACATATCAACTCGGGGAGACCCAGTACTTC
NA	TRBV7-2	TRBJ2-5	few	CASSRVHQETQYF	TGTGCCAGCAGCAGGGTGCATCAAGAGACCCAGTACTTC
NA	TRBV3-1	TRBJ1-2	NA	CASSQEVGGADGYTF	TGTGCCAGCAGCCAGGAGGTTGGGGGGGCCGATGGCTACACCTTC
TRBD1	TRBV7-9	TRBJ1-1	NA	CASRAGGRDTEAFF	TGTGCCAGCAGAGCAGGGGGCCGGGACACTGAAGCTTTCTTT
NA	TRBV5-1	TRBJ2-5	NA	CASSLDGIYGRETQYF	TGCGCCAGCAGCTTAGATGGGATCTATGGCCGAGAGACCCAGTACTTC
NA	TRBV20-1	TRBJ1-2	NA	CSARDLGSTGYTF	TGCAGTGCTAGAGATTTAGGGAGCACGGGCTACACCTTC
TRBD1	TRBV3-1	TRBJ1-2	NA	CASSPRDSLSGYTF	TGTGCCAGCAGCCCTCGGGACAGCCTCTCTGGCTACACCTTC
NA	TRBV9	TRBJ2-1	NA	CASSVAGETYNEQFF	TGTGCCAGCAGCGTAGCGGGAGAGACCTACAATGAGCAGTTCTTC
NA	TRBV29-1	TRBJ1-4	NA	CSAGWGNEKLFF	TGCAGCGCCGGGTGGGGGAATGAAAAACTGTTTTTT
NA	TRBV20-1	TRBJ1-5	NA	CSATTQSNQPQHF	TGCAGTGCTACCACACAGAGCAATCAGCCCCAGCATTTT